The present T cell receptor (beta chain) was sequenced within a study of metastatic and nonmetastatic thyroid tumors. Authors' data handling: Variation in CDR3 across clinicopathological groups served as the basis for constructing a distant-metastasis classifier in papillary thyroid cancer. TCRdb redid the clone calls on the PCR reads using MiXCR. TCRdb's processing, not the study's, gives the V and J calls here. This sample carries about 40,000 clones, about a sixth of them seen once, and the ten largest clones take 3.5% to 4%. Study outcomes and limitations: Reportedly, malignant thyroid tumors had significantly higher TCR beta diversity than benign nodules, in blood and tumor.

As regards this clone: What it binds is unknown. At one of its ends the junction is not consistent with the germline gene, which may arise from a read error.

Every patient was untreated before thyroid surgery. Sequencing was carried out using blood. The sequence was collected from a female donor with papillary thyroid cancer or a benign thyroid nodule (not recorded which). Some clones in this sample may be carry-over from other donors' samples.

CDR3 sequence: CANSPGLAVEFEQFF. CDR3 nucleotides: TGTGCCAACAGCCCGGGACTAGCGGTAGAGTTTGAGCAGTTCTTC. This sequence joins TRBV11-2 and TRBJ2-1; 11 bases line up with TRBD2. Germline V lookup: CDR1 SGHAT, CDR2 FQNNGV. The CDR3 runs 15 residues.